One T cell receptor (beta chain) is described in this entry. Its antigen target is currently unknown. No base quality values were provided; no much bigger clone lies one nucleotide off. Other DNA variants within this sample encode the same CDR3. TCRbeta CDR3 regions were amplified from genomic DNA by means of the immunoSEQ Assay, a bias-controlled multiplex PCR. As for the original processing: Within the assay, amplification of reference gene primers was used to estimate how many nucleated cells each sample contained. Sequence reads were collapsed and filtered to measure the absolute abundance of every unique TCRbeta CDR3 rearrangement. For each sample, productive Simpson clonality was calculated as the square root of Simpson's diversity index over productive rearrangements. Entries here come from immuneACCESS through TCRdb and include only in-frame sequences with V and J called. Some clones fail to appear in such tables; in the studies checked, an unresolved V gene covers under half of the shortfall, and the cause of the remainder is unknown. The V and J calls and clone size come from that table; D and trimming were worked out from the DNA. The table for this sample lists some 300,000 clones; roughly 88% of them were counted only once. The ten largest clones represent roughly 7% of the sample.

The CDR3 has 13 amino acids, counting the end cysteine and phenylalanine. Solely the CDR3 DNA is kept, with 39 bases framed from the first base. The germline V gene supplies CDR1 MNHEY and CDR2 SVGEGT. Between the V and J ends, shortened by 4 bases and 1 base respectively, the junction contains 7 bases. Another Seattle source contributed samples from volunteer blood donors who had recovered from COVID-19. The collaborating institutions used their own protocols to collect whole blood in K2EDTA tubes. For TCRbeta analysis, collaborator samples were shipped as frozen whole blood, as isolated PBMCs, or as DNA extracted from either sample type. The data derive from a study of blood T cell repertoires in COVID-19 (dated by TCRdb to 2018 to 2020). With respect to the entire study: Collaborator samples came from the United States, Italy and Spain and covered acute and convalescent phases of COVID-19. The material from the prospective study consisted of cDNA or gDNA derived from T cells, B-cell-depleted T cells, or PBMCs. Subjects who had been exposed to COVID-19, were actively infected with it, or had recovered from it provided the deeply sampled blood TCRbeta repertoires that made up the dataset. The repertoires were released in a freely available public database meant as a resource for research on the immune response to SARS-CoV-2. The samples were drawn from two sources: the first 160 participants of the ongoing ImmuneRACE study, and over 1,000 subjects contributed by 6 global collaborators. A de-identified subject ID, COVID-19 status, age in years and sex were almost always included in the sample metadata. Where HLA class I and class II types were available, the types were taken from metadata supplied by the sample provider, not from assay-based typing.

On the study overall, not on this receptor specifically: Clinical and demographic metadata were provided uncurated, with the amount varying by source and participant.

In this chain, TRBV6-2 or TRBV6-3 is recombined with TRBJ1-1; a tentative D call is TRBD1 (6 bases match). The source is a woman in her twenties or thirties who had recovered from COVID-19. Sequencing used peripheral blood. The CDR3 is CASSLQGNTEAFF. The nucleotide sequence reads TGTGCCAGCAGTTTACAGGGGAACACTGAAGCTTTCTTT.